This T cell receptor beta chain is drawn from a study of cytomegalovirus exposure and HLA in healthy donors. Germline values: CDR1 GTSNPN, CDR2 SVGIG (reference sequence). CDR3 length equals 12 residues. PCR used 60 Vbeta primers and 13 Jbeta primers. The data were produced by immunoSEQ multiplex PCR, yet TCRdb's version contains in-frame clones alone and is incomplete. This table holds more than 90,000 clones, about four fifths found once. This clonotype originated in a woman between 18 and 29 years old in good health and CMV-seropositive. J is TRBJ2-5 and V is TRBV30; tentative D call: TRBD2 (6 bases). The sequenced material came from PBMCs. CDR3 amino acids: CAGGWRKETQYF. DNA of the CDR3: TGTGCGGGGGGTTGGAGAAAAGAGACCCAGTACTTC.